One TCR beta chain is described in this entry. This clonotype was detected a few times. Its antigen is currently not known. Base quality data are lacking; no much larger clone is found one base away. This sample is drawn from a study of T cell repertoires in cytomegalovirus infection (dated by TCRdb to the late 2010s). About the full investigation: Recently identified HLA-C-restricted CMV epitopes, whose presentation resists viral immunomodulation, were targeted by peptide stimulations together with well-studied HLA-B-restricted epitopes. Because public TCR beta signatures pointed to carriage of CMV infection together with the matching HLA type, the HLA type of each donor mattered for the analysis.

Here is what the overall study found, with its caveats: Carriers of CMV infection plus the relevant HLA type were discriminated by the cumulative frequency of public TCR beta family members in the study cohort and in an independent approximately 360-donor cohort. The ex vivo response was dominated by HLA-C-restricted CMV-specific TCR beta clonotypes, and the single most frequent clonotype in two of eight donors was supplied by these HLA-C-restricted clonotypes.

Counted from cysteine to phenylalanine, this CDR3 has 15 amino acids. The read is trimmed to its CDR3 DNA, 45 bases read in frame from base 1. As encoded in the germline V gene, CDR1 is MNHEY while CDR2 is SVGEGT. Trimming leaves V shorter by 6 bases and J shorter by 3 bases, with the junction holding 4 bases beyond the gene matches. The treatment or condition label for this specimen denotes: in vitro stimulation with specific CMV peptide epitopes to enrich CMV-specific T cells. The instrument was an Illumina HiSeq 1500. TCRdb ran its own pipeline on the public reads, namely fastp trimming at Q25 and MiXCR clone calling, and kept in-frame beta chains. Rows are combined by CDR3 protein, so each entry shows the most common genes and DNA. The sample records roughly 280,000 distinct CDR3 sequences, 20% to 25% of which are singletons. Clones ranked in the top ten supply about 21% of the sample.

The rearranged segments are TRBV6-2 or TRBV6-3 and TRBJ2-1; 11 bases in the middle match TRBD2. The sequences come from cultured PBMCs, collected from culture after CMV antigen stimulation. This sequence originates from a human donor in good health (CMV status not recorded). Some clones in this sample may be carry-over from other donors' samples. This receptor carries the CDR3 CASRQTSGGYNEQFF. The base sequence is TGTGCCAGCAGGCAAACTAGCGGGGGCTACAATGAGCAGTTCTTC.